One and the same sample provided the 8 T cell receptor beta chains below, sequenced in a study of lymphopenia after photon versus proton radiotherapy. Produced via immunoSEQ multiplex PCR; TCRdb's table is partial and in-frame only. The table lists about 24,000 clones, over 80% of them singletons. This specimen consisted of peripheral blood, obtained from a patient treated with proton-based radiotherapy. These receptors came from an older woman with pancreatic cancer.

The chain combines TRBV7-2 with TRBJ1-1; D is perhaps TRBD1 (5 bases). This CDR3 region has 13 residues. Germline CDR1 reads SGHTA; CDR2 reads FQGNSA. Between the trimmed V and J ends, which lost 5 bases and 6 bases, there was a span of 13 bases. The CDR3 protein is CASSTFRAPEAFF. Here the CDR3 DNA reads TGTGCCAGCAGCACATTCAGGGCCCCTGAAGCTTTCTTT.

This CDR3 is CASSYGLETNTEAFF. CDR3 nucleotide sequence: TGTGCCAGCAGTTACGGTCTCGAGACGAACACTGAAGCTTTCTTT. This chain uses TRBV6-5 with TRBJ1-1; D unclear. Germline CDR1 MNHEY, CDR2 SVGAGI. This CDR3 contains 15 residues. Deletions cut 2 bases from V and 1 base from J, with 11 bases between.

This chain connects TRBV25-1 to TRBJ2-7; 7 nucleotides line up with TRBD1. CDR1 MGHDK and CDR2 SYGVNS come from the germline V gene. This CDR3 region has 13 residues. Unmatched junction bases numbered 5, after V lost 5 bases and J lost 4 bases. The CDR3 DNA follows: TGTGCCAGCAGTACCCCGGGACAGTACGAGCAGTACTTC. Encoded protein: CASSTPGQYEQYF.

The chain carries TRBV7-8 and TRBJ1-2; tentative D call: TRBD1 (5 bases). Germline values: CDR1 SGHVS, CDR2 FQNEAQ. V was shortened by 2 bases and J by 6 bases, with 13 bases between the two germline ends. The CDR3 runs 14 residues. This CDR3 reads CASSLNEKGDGYTF. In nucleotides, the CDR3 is TGTGCCAGCAGCTTAAACGAAAAAGGGGATGGCTACACCTTC. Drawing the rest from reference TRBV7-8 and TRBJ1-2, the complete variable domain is GAGVSQSPRYKVAKRGQDVALRCDPISGHVSLFWYQQALGQGPEFLTYFQNEAQLDKSGLPSDRFFAERPEGSVSTLKIQRTQQEDSAVYLCASSLNEKGDGYTFGSGTRLTVV.

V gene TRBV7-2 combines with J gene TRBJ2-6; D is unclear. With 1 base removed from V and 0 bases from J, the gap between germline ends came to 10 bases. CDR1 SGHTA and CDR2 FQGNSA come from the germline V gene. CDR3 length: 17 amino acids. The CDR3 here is CASSLVSRSSGANVLTF. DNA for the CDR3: TGTGCCAGCAGCTTAGTATCGCGGAGCTCTGGGGCCAACGTCCTGACTTTC. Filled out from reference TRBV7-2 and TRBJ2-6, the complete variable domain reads GAGVSQSPSNKVTEKGKDVELRCDPISGHTALYWYRQSLGQGLEFLIYFQGNSAPDKSGLPSDRFSAERTGGSVSTLTIQRTQQEDSAVYLCASSLVSRSSGANVLTFGAGSRLTVL.

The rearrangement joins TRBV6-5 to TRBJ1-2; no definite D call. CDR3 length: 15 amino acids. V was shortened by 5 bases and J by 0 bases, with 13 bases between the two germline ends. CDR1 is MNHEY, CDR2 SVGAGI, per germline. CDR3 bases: TGTGCCAGCAGTCCAACTTACCAAGCTAACTATGGCTACACCTTC. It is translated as CASSPTYQANYGYTF.

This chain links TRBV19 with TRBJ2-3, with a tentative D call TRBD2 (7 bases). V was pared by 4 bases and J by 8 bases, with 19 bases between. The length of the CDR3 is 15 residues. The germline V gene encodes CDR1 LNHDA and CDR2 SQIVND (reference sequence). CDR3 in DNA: TGTGCCAGTAGTAGGGGGGGCGGGAGTGAAGGTACGCAGTATTTT. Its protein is CASSRGGGSEGTQYF.

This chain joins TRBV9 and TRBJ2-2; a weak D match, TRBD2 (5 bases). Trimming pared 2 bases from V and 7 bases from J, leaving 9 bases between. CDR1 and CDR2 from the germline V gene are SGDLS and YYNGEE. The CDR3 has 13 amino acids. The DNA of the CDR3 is TGTGCCAGCAGCGTCGAGGGAAACGGGGAGCTGTTTTTT. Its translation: CASSVEGNGELFF.